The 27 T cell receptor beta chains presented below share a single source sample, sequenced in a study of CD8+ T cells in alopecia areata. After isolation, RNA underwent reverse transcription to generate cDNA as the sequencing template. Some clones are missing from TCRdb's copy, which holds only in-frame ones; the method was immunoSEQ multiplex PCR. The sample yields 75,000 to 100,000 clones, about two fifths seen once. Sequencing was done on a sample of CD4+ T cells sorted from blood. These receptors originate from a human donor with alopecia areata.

The DNA of the CDR3 is TGTGCCAGCAGCGGGACCGAGTCCCAGCATTTT. This codes for CASSGTESQHF. The chain carries TRBV2 and TRBJ1-5; tentatively, D is TRBD1 (5 bases). CDR3 length equals 11 residues. CDR1 is SNHLY, CDR2 FYNNEI, per germline. V was trimmed by 6 bases and J by 11 bases, leaving 11 bases between them.

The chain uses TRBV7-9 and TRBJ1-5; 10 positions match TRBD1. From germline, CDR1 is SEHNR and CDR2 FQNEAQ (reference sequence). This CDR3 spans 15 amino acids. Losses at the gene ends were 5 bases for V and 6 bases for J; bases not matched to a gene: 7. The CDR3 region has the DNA TGTGCCAGCAGCCGGACAGGGGGAATCGGTCAGCCCCAGCATTTT. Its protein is CASSRTGGIGQPQHF.

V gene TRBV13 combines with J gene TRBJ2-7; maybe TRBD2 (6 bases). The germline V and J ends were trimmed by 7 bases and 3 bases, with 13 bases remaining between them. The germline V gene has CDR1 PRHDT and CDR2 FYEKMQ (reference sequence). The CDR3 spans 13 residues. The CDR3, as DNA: TGTGCCAGCAAGTCGCGGGGTATCTACGAGCAGTACTTC. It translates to CASKSRGIYEQYF.

In nucleotides, the CDR3 is TGCAGCACCCGAACCGGACAGGGCTCAGATACGCAGTATTTT. As protein: CSTRTGQGSDTQYF. This chain uses TRBV29-1 with TRBJ2-3; TRBD1 agrees at 8 bases. Germline lookup yields CDR1 SQVTM and CDR2 ANQGSEA. This CDR3 contains 14 residues. V was pared by 8 bases and J by 4 bases, with 11 bases of the junction left unmatched.

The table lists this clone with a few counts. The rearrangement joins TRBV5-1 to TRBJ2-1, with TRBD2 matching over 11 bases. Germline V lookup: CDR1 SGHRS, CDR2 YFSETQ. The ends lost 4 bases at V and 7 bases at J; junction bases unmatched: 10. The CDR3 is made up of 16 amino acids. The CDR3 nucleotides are TGCGCCAGCAGCCCGTTGACTAGCGGGAAGAGAAATGAGCAGTTCTTC. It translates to CASSPLTSGKRNEQFF.

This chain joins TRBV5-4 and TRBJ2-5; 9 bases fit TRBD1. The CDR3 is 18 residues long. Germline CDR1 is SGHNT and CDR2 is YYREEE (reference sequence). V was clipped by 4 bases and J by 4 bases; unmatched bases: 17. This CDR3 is CASSLGPRQGDPRETQYF. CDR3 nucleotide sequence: TGTGCCAGCAGCCTAGGACCGAGACAGGGGGATCCCAGAGAGACCCAGTACTTC.

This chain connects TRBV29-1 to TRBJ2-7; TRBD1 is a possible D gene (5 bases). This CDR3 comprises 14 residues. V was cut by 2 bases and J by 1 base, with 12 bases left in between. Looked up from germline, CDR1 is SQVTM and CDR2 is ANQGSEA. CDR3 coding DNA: TGCAGCGTTGAAAGGGGAATAGGGTCCTACGAGCAGTACTTC. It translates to CSVERGIGSYEQYF.

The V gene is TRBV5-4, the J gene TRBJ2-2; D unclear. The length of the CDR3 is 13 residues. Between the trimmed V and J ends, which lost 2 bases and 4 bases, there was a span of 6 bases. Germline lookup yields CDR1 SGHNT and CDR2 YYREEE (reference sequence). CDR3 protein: CASSFRVTGELFF. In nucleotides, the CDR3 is TGTGCCAGCAGCTTTAGAGTCACCGGGGAGCTGTTTTTT.

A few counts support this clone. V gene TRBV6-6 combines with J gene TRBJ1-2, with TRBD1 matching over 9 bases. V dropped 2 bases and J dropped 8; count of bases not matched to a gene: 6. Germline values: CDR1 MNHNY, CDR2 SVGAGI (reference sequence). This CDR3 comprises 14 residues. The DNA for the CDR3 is TGTGCCAGCAGTTACGTACAGGGGGCGCAGGGCTACACCTTC. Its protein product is CASSYVQGAQGYTF.

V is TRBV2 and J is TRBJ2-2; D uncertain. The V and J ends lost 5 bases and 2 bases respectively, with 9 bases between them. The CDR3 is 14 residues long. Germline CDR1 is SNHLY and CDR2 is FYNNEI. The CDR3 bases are TGTGCCAGCAGTTTGGTACTCAACACCGGGGAGCTGTTTTTT. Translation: CASSLVLNTGELFF.

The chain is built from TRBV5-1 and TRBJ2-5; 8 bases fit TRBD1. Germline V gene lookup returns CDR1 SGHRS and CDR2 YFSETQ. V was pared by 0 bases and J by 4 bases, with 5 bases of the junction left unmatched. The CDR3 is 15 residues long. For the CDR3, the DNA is TGCGCCAGCAGCTTGGTATTCGACAGGGGAGAGACCCAGTACTTC. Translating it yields CASSLVFDRGETQYF.

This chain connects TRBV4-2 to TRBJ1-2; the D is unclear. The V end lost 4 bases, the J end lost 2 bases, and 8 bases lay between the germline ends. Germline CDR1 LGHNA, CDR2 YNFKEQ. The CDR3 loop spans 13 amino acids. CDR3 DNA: TGTGCCAGCAGCCTCCTGGACAACTATGGCTACACCTTC. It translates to CASSLLDNYGYTF.

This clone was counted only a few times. The CDR3 here is CAWSVPFDEQFF. The DNA of the CDR3 is TGTGCCTGGAGTGTACCTTTTGATGAGCAGTTCTTC. The chain recombines TRBV30 with TRBJ2-1, with unresolved D. The germline CDR1 and CDR2 sequences are GTSNPN and SVGIG (reference sequence). V dropped 0 bases and J dropped 8 bases, with 8 bases sitting between them. This CDR3 spans 12 amino acids.

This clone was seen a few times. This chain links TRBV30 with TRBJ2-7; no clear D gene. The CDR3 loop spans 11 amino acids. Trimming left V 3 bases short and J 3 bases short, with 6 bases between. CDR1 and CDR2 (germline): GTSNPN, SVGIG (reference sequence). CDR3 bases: TGTGCCTGGAGACAAAGCTACGAGCAGTACTTC. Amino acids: CAWRQSYEQYF.

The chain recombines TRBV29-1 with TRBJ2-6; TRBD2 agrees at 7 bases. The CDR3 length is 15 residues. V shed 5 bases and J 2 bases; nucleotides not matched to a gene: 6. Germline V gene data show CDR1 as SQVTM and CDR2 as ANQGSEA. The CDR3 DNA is TGCAGCGTTTCTCTAGCGGTCCCTGGGGCCAACGTCCTGACTTTC. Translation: CSVSLAVPGANVLTF.

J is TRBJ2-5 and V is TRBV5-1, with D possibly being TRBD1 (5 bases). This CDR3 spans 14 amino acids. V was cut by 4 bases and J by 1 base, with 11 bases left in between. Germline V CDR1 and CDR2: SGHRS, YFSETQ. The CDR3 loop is CASSLGQIQETQYF. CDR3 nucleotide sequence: TGCGCCAGCAGCCTCGGACAAATCCAAGAGACCCAGTACTTC.

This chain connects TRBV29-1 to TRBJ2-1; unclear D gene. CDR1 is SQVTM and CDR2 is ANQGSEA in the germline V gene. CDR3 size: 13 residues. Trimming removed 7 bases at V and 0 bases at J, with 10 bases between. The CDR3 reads CSAEPSSYNEQFF. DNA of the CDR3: TGCAGCGCCGAACCGAGCTCCTACAATGAGCAGTTCTTC.

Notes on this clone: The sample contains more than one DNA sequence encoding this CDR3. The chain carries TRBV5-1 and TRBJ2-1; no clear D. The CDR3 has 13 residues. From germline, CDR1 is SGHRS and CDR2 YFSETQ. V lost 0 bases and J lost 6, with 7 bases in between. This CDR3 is CASSLVSSNEQFF. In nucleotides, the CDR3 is TGCGCCAGCAGCTTGGTTTCGAGCAATGAGCAGTTCTTC.

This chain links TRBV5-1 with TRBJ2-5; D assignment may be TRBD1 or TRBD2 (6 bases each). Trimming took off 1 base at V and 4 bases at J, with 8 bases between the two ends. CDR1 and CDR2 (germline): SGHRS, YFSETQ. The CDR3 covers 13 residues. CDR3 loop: CASSLTGAETQYF. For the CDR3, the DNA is TGCGCCAGCAGCTTGACGGGGGCAGAGACCCAGTACTTC.

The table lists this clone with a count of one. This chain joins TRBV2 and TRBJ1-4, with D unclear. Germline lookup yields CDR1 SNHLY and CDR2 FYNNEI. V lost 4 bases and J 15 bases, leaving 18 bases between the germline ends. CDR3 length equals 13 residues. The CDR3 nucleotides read TGTGCCAGCAGTGGCTCCCCGGGCACGAGGGTGTTTTTT. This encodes CASSGSPGTRVFF.

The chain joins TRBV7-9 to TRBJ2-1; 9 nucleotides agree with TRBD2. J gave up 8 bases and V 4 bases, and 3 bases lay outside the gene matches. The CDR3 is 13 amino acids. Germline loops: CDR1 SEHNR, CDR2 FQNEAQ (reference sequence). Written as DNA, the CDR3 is TGTGCCAGCAGCTACGGGACTAGCTATGAGCAGTTCTTC. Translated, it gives CASSYGTSYEQFF.

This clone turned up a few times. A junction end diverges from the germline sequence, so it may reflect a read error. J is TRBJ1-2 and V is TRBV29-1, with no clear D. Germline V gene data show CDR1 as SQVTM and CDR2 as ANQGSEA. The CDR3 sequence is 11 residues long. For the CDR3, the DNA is TGCAGCGTTGTTTGGTCCCTTAGTCTCTCCTTC. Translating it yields CSVVWSLSLSF.

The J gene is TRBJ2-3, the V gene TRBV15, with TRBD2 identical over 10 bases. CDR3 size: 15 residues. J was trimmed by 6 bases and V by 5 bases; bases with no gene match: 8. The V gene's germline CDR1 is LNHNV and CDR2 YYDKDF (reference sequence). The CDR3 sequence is CATSFTSGTADTQYF. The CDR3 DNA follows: TGTGCCACCAGCTTTACTAGCGGGACTGCGGATACGCAGTATTTT.

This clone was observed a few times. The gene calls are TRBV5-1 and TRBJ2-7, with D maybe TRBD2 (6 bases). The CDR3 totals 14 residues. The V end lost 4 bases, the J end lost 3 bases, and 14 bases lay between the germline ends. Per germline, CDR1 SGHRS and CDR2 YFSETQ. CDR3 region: CASSVGGSGYEQYF. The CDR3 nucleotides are TGCGCCAGCAGCGTTGGGGGGAGCGGCTACGAGCAGTACTTC.

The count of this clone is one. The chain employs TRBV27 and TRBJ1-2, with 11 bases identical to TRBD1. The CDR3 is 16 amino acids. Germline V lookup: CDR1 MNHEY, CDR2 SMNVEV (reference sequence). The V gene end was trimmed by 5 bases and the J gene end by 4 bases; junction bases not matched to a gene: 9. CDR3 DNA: TGTGCCAGCAGTATCGGACAGGGGGCAGGCACCTATGGCTACACCTTC. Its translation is CASSIGQGAGTYGYTF.

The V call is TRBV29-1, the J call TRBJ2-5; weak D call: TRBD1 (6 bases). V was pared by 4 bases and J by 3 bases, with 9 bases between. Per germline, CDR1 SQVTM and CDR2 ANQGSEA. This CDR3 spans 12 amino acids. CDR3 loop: CSVGQVKETQYF. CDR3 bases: TGCAGCGTTGGACAGGTCAAAGAGACCCAGTACTTC.

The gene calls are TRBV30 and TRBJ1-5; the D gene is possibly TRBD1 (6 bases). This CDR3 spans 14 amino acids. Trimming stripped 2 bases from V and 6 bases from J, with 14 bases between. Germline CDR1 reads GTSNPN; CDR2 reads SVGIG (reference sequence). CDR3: CAWSSGQPGQPQHF. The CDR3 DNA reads TGTGCCTGGAGTTCGGGACAACCTGGTCAGCCCCAGCATTTT.